This T cell receptor (beta chain) was sequenced in a study of CD8 T cells in Susac syndrome. Findings and limits, study-wide: A relatively small number of individuals underwent TCR sequencing and HLA analysis.

While CD8+ and CD4+ T cells were isolated negatively, TEMRA cells were enriched by FACS. An input of about 0.45 to 1 ug of RNA was subjected to reverse transcription using random hexamers. Coverage of TCR beta CDR3 amplification by immunoSEQ multiplex PCR extended to 54 Vbeta and 13 Jbeta. Using its own MiXCR run on the immunoSEQ multiplex PCR reads, TCRdb lists one record per CDR3 protein. The sample records about 300,000 distinct CDR3 sequences, approximately 85% being singletons. The germline V gene has CDR1 SEHNR and CDR2 FQNEAQ (reference sequence). Trimming took off 2 bases at V and 1 base at J, with 11 bases between the two ends. CDR3 size: 15 residues. Worth noting for this clonotype: Its specificity is unknown.

The sample taken for sequencing was CD8+ T cells from PBMCs. This TCR was sampled from a human donor with multiple sclerosis. The V call is TRBV7-9, the J call TRBJ2-5; perhaps TRBD1 as D (6 bases). The CDR3 DNA sequence: TGTGCCAGCAGCTTACTCCAGGGGCCCCAAGAGACCCAGTACTTC. Translation: CASSLLQGPQETQYF.